This T cell receptor (beta chain) was obtained from a study of shared clonotypes between healthy human individuals. Naive CD8 populations comprised CD45RO-negative cells positively selected for CCR7, excluding terminally differentiated effector memory CD45RA+ cells. TCRdb keeps only in-frame clones here, not all; method: immunoSEQ multiplex PCR. The sample lists roughly 2.1 million clones, approximately 94% occurring once. The sequenced material came from naive CD8+ T cells from PBMCs. The TCR was taken from a man between 18 and 35 years old in good health. Some clones in this sample may be carry-over from other donors' samples.

CDR3 sequence: CASSHHDSEPYEQYF. In DNA form, the CDR3 reads TGCGCCAGCAGCCACCACGACAGCGAACCCTACGAGCAGTACTTC. The chain combines TRBV4-1 with TRBJ2-7, with D tentatively TRBD1 (5 bases). Trimming cost V 3 bases and J 2 bases, with 14 bases left between them. Per the germline V gene, CDR1 is MGHRA and CDR2 is YSYEKL. This CDR3 contains 15 residues.